What follows are 12 T cell receptor beta chains derived from one specimen sequenced in a study of technical replicates of blood from a handful of donors. The table came from immunoSEQ multiplex PCR; TCRdb's copy has only in-frame clones and leaves some out. The sample lists about 61,000 clones, about 97% occurring once. Sequencing used T cells isolated from PBMCs. The receptors stem from a human donor in good health.

The genes are TRBV10-2 and TRBJ1-5; D is unresolved. Trimming took off 3 bases at V and 7 bases at J, with 22 bases between the two ends. Germline CDR1 reads WSHSY; CDR2 reads SAAADI. The CDR3 totals 17 residues. The CDR3 nucleotides are TGCGCCAGCAGTGATGTCGGTTGGGCATCGGCAGGCCAGCCCCAGCATTTT. This encodes CASSDVGWASAGQPQHF.

This clone has a single count. The chain has TRBV28 and TRBJ2-1; 7 bases align to TRBD1. V was clipped by 2 bases and J by 2 bases; unmatched bases: 12. The CDR3 extends over 18 amino acids. The germline CDR1 and CDR2 sequences are MDHEN and SYDVKM. CDR3 amino acids: CASSLTLNDRVPYNEQFF. The CDR3 nucleotides read TGTGCCAGCAGTTTAACTTTAAATGACAGGGTCCCCTACAATGAGCAGTTCTTC.

The gene calls are TRBV10-1 and TRBJ2-1; 9 nucleotides line up with TRBD2. V dropped 3 bases and J dropped 4; count of bases not matched to a gene: 10. CDR3 size: 17 residues. Germline-derived CDR1 and CDR2 are WNHNN and SYGVQD (reference sequence). CDR3 amino acids: CASSDAAGGLLYNEQFF. The CDR3 nucleotides read TGCGCCAGCAGTGATGCAGCGGGGGGCCTTCTTTACAATGAGCAGTTCTTC.

The V call is TRBV15, the J call TRBJ2-3; 10 nucleotides align to TRBD1. The germline V gene has CDR1 LNHNV and CDR2 YYDKDF (reference sequence). The CDR3 length is 16 residues. After removal of 0 bases from V and 5 bases from J, the junction contained 5 bases not matched to a gene. The CDR3 sequence: CATSRDPGTGVDTQYF. CDR3 bases: TGTGCCACCAGCAGAGATCCCGGGACAGGGGTAGATACGCAGTATTTT. Looking up the rest from reference TRBV15 and TRBJ2-3 gives the full variable domain: DAMVIQNPRYQVTQFGKPVTLSCSQTLNHNVMYWYQQKSSQAPKLLFHYYDKDFNNEADTPDNFQSRRPNTSFCFLDIRSPGLGDTAMYLCATSRDPGTGVDTQYFGPGTRLTVL.

V usage is TRBV18 and J usage is TRBJ2-1; D is possibly TRBD1 (6 bases). The CDR3 is 17 residues long. Between the trimmed V and J ends, which lost 1 base and 7 bases, there was a span of 20 bases. Germline lookup yields CDR1 KGHSH and CDR2 LQKENI. The CDR3, as DNA: TGTGCCAGCTCACCACTACAAGGAGTTGGCAGGGGAAATGAGCAGTTCTTC. Amino acids: CASSPLQGVGRGNEQFF.

The V gene is TRBV9, the J gene TRBJ2-5, with TRBD2 identical over 8 bases. This CDR3 has 15 residues. Germline CDR1 reads SGDLS; CDR2 reads YYNGEE. The trim removed 0 bases at V and 5 bases at J, leaving 6 bases unmatched. The CDR3 DNA follows: TGTGCCAGCAGCGTAGACAGCGGGGGTTTGGAGACCCAGTACTTC. Protein sequence: CASSVDSGGLETQYF.

CDR3 sequence: CATVTPPTGGYGYTF. The DNA for the CDR3 is TGTGCCACCGTCACCCCGCCGACAGGGGGCTATGGCTACACCTTC. J is TRBJ1-2 and V is TRBV6-1; TRBD1 matches 9 bases. In germline, CDR1 is MNHNS, CDR2 SASEGT. The V and J ends lost 10 bases and 4 bases, in that order; junction bases with no gene match: 13. This CDR3 has 15 amino acids.

CDR3 sequence: CASELAVLTGELFF. CDR3 DNA sequence: TGTGCTTCAGAACTAGCGGTCCTCACCGGGGAGCTGTTTTTT. The J gene is TRBJ2-2, the V gene TRBV19; 8 bases fit TRBD2. Germline V gene sequence: CDR1 LNHDA, CDR2 SQIVND (reference sequence). The CDR3 length is 14 residues.

DNA of the CDR3: TGTGCCAGCAGCCCATGGACAGGGCGGCGGCAAGAGACCCAGTACTTC. Amino acids: CASSPWTGRRQETQYF. The V and J genes are TRBV14 and TRBJ2-5; 8 bases map to TRBD1. CDR1 and CDR2 from the germline V gene are SGHDN and FVKESK. V trimming: 4 bases; J trimming: 2 bases; junction bases outside the gene matches: 9. This CDR3 spans 16 amino acids.

This chain joins TRBV7-9 and TRBJ1-4; D is perhaps TRBD1 (5 bases). The CDR3 is 15 residues long. V dropped 10 bases and J dropped 5 bases, with 20 bases sitting between them. The germline CDR1 and CDR2 sequences are SEHNR and FQNEAQ (reference sequence). The CDR3 sequence is CATHGVWGENEKLFF. The CDR3 DNA sequence: TGTGCCACCCACGGAGTTTGGGGGGAAAATGAAAAACTGTTTTTT.

The chain carries TRBV29-1 and TRBJ1-3, with 9 positions matching TRBD1. The J segment lost 2 bases and the V segment lost 4 bases, leaving 6 bases of the junction unmatched. Germline V lookup: CDR1 SQVTM, CDR2 ANQGSEA. The CDR3 is 15 residues long. The CDR3 here is CSVGGGTGTGNTIYF. CDR3 DNA sequence: TGCAGCGTTGGGGGGGGGACAGGGACTGGAAACACCATATATTTT.

V usage is TRBV2 and J usage is TRBJ2-5, with 9 positions matching TRBD2. The CDR3 is made up of 18 amino acids. Trimming cost V 6 bases and J 2 bases; bases outside gene matches: 16. Germline CDR1 reads SNHLY; CDR2 reads FYNNEI. CDR3 sequence: CASSGFVSGRTSQETQYF. For the CDR3, the DNA is TGTGCCAGCAGCGGGTTTGTGAGCGGGAGGACCTCTCAAGAGACCCAGTACTTC.